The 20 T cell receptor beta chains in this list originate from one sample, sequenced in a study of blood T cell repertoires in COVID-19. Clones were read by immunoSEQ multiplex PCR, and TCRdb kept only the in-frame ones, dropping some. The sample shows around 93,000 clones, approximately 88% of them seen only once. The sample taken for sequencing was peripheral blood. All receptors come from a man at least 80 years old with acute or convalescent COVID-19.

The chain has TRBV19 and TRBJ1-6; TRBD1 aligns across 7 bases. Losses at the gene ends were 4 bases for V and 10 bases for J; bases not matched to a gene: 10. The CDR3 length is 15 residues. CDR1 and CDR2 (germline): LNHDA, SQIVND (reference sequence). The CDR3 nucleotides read TGTGCCAGTAGTACCACGACAGGGATCGACTCACCCCTCCACTTT. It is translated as CASSTTTGIDSPLHF.

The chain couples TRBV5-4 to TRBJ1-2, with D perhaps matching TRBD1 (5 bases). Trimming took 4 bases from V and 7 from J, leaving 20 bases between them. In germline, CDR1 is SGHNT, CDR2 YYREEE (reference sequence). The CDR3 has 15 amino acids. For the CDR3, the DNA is TGTGCCAGCAGCCAACGGGGCATGGCGGGGAGTGGCTACACCTTC. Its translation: CASSQRGMAGSGYTF. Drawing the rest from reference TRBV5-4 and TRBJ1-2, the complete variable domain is ETGVTQSPTHLIKTRGQQVTLRCSSQSGHNTVSWYQQALGQGPQFIFQYYREEENGRGNFPPRFSGLQFPNYSSELNVNALELDDSALYLCASSQRGMAGSGYTFGSGTRLTVV.

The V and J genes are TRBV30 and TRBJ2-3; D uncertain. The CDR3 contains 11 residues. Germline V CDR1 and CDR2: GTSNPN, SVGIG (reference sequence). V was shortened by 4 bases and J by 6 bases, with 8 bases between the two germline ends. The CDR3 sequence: CAWTPADTQYF. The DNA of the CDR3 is TGTGCCTGGACCCCAGCGGATACGCAGTATTTT.

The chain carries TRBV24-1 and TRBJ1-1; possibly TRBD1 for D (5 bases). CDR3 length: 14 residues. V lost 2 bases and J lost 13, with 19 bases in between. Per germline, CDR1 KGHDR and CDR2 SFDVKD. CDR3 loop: CATSDSVPLGGVFF. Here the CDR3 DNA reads TGTGCCACCAGTGATTCTGTCCCCCTGGGGGGGGTTTTCTTT.

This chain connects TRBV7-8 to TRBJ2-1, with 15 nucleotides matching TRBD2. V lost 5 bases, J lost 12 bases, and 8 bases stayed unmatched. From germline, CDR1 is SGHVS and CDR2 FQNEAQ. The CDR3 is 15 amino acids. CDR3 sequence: CASSRGLAGGRGQFF. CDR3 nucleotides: TGTGCCAGCAGCCGAGGACTAGCGGGGGGGCGGGGGCAGTTCTTC.

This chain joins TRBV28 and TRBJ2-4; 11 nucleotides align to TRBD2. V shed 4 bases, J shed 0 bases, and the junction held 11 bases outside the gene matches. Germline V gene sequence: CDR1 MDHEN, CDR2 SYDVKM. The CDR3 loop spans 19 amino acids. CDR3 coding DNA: TGTGCCAGCAGTTCCGGGACTAGCGGACTGTTGCTAGCCAAAAACATTCAGTACTTC. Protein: CASSSGTSGLLLAKNIQYF.

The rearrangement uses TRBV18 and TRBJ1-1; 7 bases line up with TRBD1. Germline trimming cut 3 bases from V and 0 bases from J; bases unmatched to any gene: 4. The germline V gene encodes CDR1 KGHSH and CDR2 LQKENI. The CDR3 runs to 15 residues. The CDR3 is CASSPVQGVNTEAFF. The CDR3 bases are TGTGCCAGCTCACCCGTCCAGGGGGTGAACACTGAAGCTTTCTTT. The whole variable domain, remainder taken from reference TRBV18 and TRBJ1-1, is NAGVMQNPRHLVRRRGQEARLRCSPMKGHSHVYWYRQLPEEGLKFMVYLQKENIIDESGMPKERFSAEFPKEGPSILRIQQVVRGDSAAYFCASSPVQGVNTEAFFGQGTRLTVV.

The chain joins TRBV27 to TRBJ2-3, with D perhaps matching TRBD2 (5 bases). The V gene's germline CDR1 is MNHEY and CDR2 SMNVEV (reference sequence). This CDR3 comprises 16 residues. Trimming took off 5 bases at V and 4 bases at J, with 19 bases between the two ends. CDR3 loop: CASSPEDSYYADTQYF. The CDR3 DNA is TGTGCCAGCAGTCCCGAGGACTCCTACTACGCAGATACGCAGTATTTT.

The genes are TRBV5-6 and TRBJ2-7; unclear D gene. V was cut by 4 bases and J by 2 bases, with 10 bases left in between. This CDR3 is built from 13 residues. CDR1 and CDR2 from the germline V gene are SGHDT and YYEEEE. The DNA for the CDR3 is TGTGCCAGCAGCCCTTCTTCCCCCTACGAGCAGTACTTC. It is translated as CASSPSSPYEQYF.

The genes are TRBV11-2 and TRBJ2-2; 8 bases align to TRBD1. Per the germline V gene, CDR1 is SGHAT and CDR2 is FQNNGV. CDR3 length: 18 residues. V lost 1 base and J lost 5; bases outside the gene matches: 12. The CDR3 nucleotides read TGTGCCAGCAGCTTAGCCCCCGTACAGGGGGTGGGGACCGGGGAGCTGTTTTTT. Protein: CASSLAPVQGVGTGELFF.

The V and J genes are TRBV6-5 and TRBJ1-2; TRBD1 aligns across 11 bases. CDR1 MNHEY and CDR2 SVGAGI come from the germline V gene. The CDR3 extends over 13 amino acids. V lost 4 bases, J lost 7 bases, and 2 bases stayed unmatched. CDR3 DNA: TGTGCCAGCAGTTGGGGACAGGGGGGTGGCTACACCTTC. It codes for CASSWGQGGGYTF.

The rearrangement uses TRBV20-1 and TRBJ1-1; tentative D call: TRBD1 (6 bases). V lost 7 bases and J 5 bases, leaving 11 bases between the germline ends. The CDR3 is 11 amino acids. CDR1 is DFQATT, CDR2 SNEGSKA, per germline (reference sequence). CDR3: CSVTGRTEAFF. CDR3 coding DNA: TGCAGTGTTACAGGGCGGACTGAAGCTTTCTTT.

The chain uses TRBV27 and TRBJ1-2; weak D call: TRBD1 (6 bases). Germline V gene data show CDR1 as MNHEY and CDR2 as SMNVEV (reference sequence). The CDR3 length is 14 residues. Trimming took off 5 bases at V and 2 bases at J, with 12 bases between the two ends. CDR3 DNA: TGTGCCAGCAGTGAACAGGGTCCGAACTATGGCTACACCTTC. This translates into CASSEQGPNYGYTF.

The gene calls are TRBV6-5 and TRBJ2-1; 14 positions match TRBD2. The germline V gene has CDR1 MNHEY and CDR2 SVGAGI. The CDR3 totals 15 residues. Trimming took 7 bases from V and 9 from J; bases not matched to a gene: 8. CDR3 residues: CASIFSGTSGGEQFF. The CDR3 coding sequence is TGTGCCAGCATTTTCAGCGGGACTAGCGGGGGTGAGCAGTTCTTC.

Here the CDR3 reads CATSIGQGQETQYF. The DNA for the CDR3 is TGTGCCACCAGTATCGGCCAGGGTCAAGAGACCCAGTACTTC. The chain employs TRBV24-1 and TRBJ2-5; D perhaps matches TRBD1 (5 bases). The CDR3 runs to 14 residues. Germline V gene sequence: CDR1 KGHDR, CDR2 SFDVKD. Trimming took off 6 bases at V and 2 bases at J, with 12 bases between the two ends.

The CDR3: CAWTSGLAGGYEQYF. CDR3 coding DNA: TGTGCCTGGACCTCGGGGCTAGCGGGAGGGTACGAGCAGTACTTC. The chain is built from TRBV30 and TRBJ2-7; 12 bases map to TRBD2. Germline values: CDR1 GTSNPN, CDR2 SVGIG (reference sequence). J gave up 4 bases and V 4 bases, and 8 bases lay outside the gene matches. The CDR3 length is 15 residues.

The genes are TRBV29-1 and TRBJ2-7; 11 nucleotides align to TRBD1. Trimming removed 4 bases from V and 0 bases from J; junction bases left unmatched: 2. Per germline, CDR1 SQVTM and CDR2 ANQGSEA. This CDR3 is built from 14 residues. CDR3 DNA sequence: TGCAGCGTTGGGGACAGGGGGAGCTCCTACGAGCAGTACTTC. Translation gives CSVGDRGSSYEQYF.

CDR3 sequence reads: CASSQDVASYNEQFF. The CDR3 nucleotides are TGCGCCAGCAGCCAAGATGTAGCTTCCTACAATGAGCAGTTCTTC. The chain recombines TRBV4-3 with TRBJ2-1, with D unclear. Germline lookup yields CDR1 LGHNA and CDR2 YSLEER. This CDR3 has 15 amino acids. Trimming shortened V by 0 bases and J by 1 base, and 7 bases separated the two germline ends.

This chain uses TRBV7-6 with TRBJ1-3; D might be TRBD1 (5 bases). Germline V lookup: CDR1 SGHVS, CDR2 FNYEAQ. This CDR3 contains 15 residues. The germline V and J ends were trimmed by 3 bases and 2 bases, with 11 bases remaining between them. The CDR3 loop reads CASSFQGRTGNTIYF. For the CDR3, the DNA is TGTGCCAGCAGCTTTCAGGGAAGAACTGGAAACACCATATATTTT.

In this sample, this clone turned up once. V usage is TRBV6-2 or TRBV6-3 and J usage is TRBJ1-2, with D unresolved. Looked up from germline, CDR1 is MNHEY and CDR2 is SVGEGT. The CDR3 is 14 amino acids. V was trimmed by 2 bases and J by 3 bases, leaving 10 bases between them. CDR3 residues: CASSYGSDYYGYTF. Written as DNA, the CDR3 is TGTGCCAGCAGTTACGGCTCAGACTACTATGGCTACACCTTC.